The clone carrying this TCR beta chain has a handful of counts. This sample is drawn from a study of blood T cells in healthy people across ages. In each sample, at least 6.5 million PBMCs were isolated. No fewer than 6 micrograms of total RNA were isolated from every sample. V was shortened by 6 bases and J by 9 bases, with 12 bases between the two germline ends. The CDR3 extends over 12 amino acids. Germline V gene data show CDR1 as MDHEN and CDR2 as SYDVKM. Combining a sample-barcoded 5' primer with a J-beta primer mix, a second PCR ran for about 7 to 11 cycles. Any given sample supplied a minimum of 2.5 million CDR3-containing paired-end reads. TCRdb fed the 5' RACE reads into MiXCR, producing one record per CDR3 protein. This table holds under 800,000 distinct CDR3 sequences, about 42% found once.

The source is a woman in her sixties or seventies in good health. The chain employs TRBV28 and TRBJ2-1; D not certain. The sample comprised blood. CDR3 bases: TGTGCCAGCAGGGAGCGAGCCGGTGAGCAGTTCTTC. Translating gives CASRERAGEQFF.